This T cell receptor beta chain was obtained from a study of T cells in localized non-small cell lung cancer. Findings and caveats of the study: Uninvolved neighboring lung showed the greatest T cell clonality, exceeding tumor. Longer overall survival associated with higher blood T cell density; shorter survival with higher adjacent-lung clonality. Within adjacent lung there appeared a median approximately 62 of the top 100 tumor clones.

Method: immunoSEQ multiplex PCR; TCRdb's copy keeps in-frame clones and lacks some. This table has over 20,000 clones, roughly 92% appearing once. With respect to this clone: Its antigen remains unidentified.

This CDR3 is 14 amino acids long. Germline values: CDR1 SGHAT, CDR2 FQNNGV. Trimming stripped 4 bases from V and 2 bases from J, with 9 bases between. The sequencing here drew on peripheral blood, taken before any cancer treatment. This sequence originates from a woman aged 40 to 75 with stage I lung adenocarcinoma. V and J are TRBV11-2 and TRBJ2-1; D call uncertain. This chain's CDR3 is CASSYILTYNEQFF. Written as DNA, the CDR3 is TGTGCCAGCAGCTATATACTCACCTACAATGAGCAGTTCTTC.